A single sample gave rise to the 8 T cell receptor beta chains below, sequenced in a study of shared clonotypes between healthy human individuals. TCRdb's table, derived via immunoSEQ multiplex PCR, lists solely in-frame clones and lacks some. The sample holds 1,400,000 or so clones; approximately 98.5% are singletons and the top ten take under 0.45%. The sequenced sample consisted of naive CD4+ T cells sorted from blood. The sample's subset: CD45RA+ positively selected. All receptors derive from a man between 25 and 39 years old in good health.

The chain links TRBV30 to TRBJ1-1; D gene ambiguous. Germline CDR1 and CDR2: GTSNPN and SVGIG (reference sequence). V shed 4 bases and J shed 0 bases, with 15 bases lying between them. There are 15 residues in the CDR3. The CDR3 protein is CAWISAGLMNTEAFF. DNA for the CDR3: TGTGCCTGGATCTCTGCAGGACTTATGAACACTGAAGCTTTCTTT. Together with reference TRBV30 and TRBJ1-1, the CDR3 gives the full variable domain: SQTIHQWPATLVQPVGSPLSLECTVEGTSNPNLYWYRQAAGRGLQLLFYSVGIGQISSEVPQNLSASRPQDRQFILSSKKLLLSDSGFYLCAWISAGLMNTEAFFGQGTRLTVV.

The genes are TRBV27 and TRBJ2-7; tentatively, D is TRBD2 (5 bases). Germline V gives CDR1 MNHEY, CDR2 SMNVEV (reference sequence). With 0 bases removed from V and 7 bases from J, the gap between germline ends came to 13 bases. This CDR3 comprises 14 residues. The DNA for the CDR3 is TGTGCCAGCAGTTTATCATCACTAGAGTTAGAGCAGTACTTC. It translates to CASSLSSLELEQYF.

The chain links TRBV19 to TRBJ1-2; 8 bases map to TRBD1. The CDR3 contains 16 residues. Trimming at V came to 3 bases and at J to 5 bases, leaving 11 bases not matched to a gene. Germline V gene lookup returns CDR1 LNHDA and CDR2 SQIVND (reference sequence). The CDR3 nucleotides read TGTGCCAGTAGTATCAAGGGGCCGGGACAGGTTTATGGCTACACCTTC. Amino acid sequence: CASSIKGPGQVYGYTF.

The chain couples TRBV7-2 to TRBJ2-2, with 13 bases aligning to TRBD2. Germline V gene sequence: CDR1 SGHTA, CDR2 FQGNSA. CDR3 length equals 22 residues. V trimming: 0 bases; J trimming: 4 bases; junction bases outside the gene matches: 17. CDR3 DNA: TGTGCCAGCAGCTTAGCCCTTTCTCCCCTAAGGACTAGCGGGAGCGTCACCGGGGAGCTGTTTTTT. Translating gives CASSLALSPLRTSGSVTGELFF.

This chain links TRBV5-6 with TRBJ2-3; TRBD2 aligns across 7 bases. CDR3 length equals 16 residues. V dropped 2 bases and J dropped 1; count of bases not matched to a gene: 7. From germline, CDR1 is SGHDT and CDR2 YYEEEE. The chain's CDR3 is CASSFVGGPGTDTQYF. CDR3 sequence (DNA): TGTGCCAGCAGCTTTGTGGGAGGGCCTGGCACAGATACGCAGTATTTT.

The rearrangement uses TRBV30 and TRBJ2-1; 9 bases line up with TRBD2. V trimming: 1 base; J trimming: 9 bases; junction bases outside the gene matches: 16. There are 17 residues in the CDR3. The germline V gene encodes CDR1 GTSNPN and CDR2 SVGIG (reference sequence). The CDR3 sequence is CAWSGTLSGSVAGEQFF. CDR3 DNA sequence: TGTGCCTGGAGTGGAACCCTTAGCGGGAGTGTAGCTGGTGAGCAGTTCTTC.

V usage is TRBV7-2 and J usage is TRBJ1-1; D may be TRBD1 (6 bases). This CDR3 is built from 14 residues. Trimming cost V 4 bases and J 5 bases, with 14 bases left between them. Per germline, CDR1 SGHTA and CDR2 FQGNSA. CDR3 sequence reads: CASSSRWGTTEAFF. The CDR3 DNA is TGTGCCAGCAGCTCGCGATGGGGGACAACTGAAGCTTTCTTT.

J is TRBJ1-5 and V is TRBV10-3; tentative D call: TRBD1 (5 bases). Germline V lookup: CDR1 ENHRY, CDR2 SYGVKD. CDR3 size: 15 residues. Trimming cost V 0 bases and J 0 bases, with 6 bases left between them. Written as DNA, the CDR3 is TGTGCCATCAGTGAGTCGACAGCTAGCAATCAGCCCCAGCATTTT. Translating gives CAISESTASNQPQHF.